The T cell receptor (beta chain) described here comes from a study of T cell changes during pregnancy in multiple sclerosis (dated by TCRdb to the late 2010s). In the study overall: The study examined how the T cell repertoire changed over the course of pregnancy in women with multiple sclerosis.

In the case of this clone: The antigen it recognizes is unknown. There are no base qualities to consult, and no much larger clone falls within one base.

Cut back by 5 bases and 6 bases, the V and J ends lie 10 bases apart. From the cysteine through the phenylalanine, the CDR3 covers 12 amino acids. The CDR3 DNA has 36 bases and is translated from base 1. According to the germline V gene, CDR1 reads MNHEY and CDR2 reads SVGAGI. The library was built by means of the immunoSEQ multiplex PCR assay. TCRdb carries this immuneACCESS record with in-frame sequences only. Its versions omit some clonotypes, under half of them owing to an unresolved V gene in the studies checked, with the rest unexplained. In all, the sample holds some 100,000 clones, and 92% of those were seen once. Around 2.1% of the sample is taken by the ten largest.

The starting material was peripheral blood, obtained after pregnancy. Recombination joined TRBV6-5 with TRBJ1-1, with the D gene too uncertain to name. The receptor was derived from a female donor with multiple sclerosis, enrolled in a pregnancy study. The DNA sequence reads TGTGCCAGCAGTCCCGGGTCGGCTGAAGCTTTCTTT. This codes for CASSPGSAEAFF.